Listed here are 27 T cell receptor beta chains from one sample, sequenced in a study of OX40 agonist ivuxolimab in advanced cancers. Clones were sequenced by immunoSEQ multiplex PCR, and TCRdb holds only the in-frame ones, with some missing. The top ten clones hold over 6.5% of a sample with about 83,000 clones, roughly 90% of them seen once. The material was CD4+ or CD8+ T cells sorted from blood, obtained in a trial of the OX40 agonist ivuxolimab. The receptors derive from an adult with an advanced solid tumor such as melanoma, head and neck, liver or kidney cancer.

Of note for this clone: Other nucleotide sequences from this sample produce the same CDR3. The chain couples TRBV19 to TRBJ2-7; possibly TRBD1 for D (5 bases). Germline CDR1 reads LNHDA; CDR2 reads SQIVND (reference sequence). V was trimmed by 3 bases and J by 2 bases, leaving 11 bases between them. The CDR3 runs to 14 residues. CDR3 DNA sequence: TGTGCCAGTAGTATCGGGCAGGGTGCCTACGAGCAGTACTTC. Protein sequence: CASSIGQGAYEQYF.

The genes are TRBV6-6 and TRBJ1-6; weak D call: TRBD1 (5 bases). The CDR3 runs 15 residues. The ends were cut back, 7 bases at V and 5 bases at J, with 15 bases in the middle. Germline V CDR1 and CDR2: MNHNY, SVGAGI (reference sequence). The CDR3 DNA follows: TGTGCCAGCACCTGGGGGGTTGAAGATAATTCACCCCTCCACTTT. This codes for CASTWGVEDNSPLHF.

This rearrangement joins TRBV5-1 to TRBJ1-5, with D possibly being TRBD1 (5 bases). The CDR3 consists of 17 residues. The germline V and J ends were trimmed by 0 bases and 0 bases, with 13 bases remaining between them. The germline V gene encodes CDR1 SGHRS and CDR2 YFSETQ. CDR3 in DNA: TGCGCCAGCAGCTTGGATTTGGGGCCCTATAGCAATCAGCCCCAGCATTTT. Translating gives CASSLDLGPYSNQPQHF. The full variable domain, its missing parts supplied by reference TRBV5-1 and TRBJ1-5, is KAGVTQTPRYLIKTRGQQVTLSCSPISGHRSVSWYQQTPGQGLQFLFEYFSETQRNKGNFPGRFSGRQFSNSRSEMNVSTLELGDSALYLCASSLDLGPYSNQPQHFGDGTRLSIL.

The chain uses TRBV12-5 and TRBJ2-7; 7 bases align to TRBD1. V trimming: 2 bases; J trimming: 5 bases; junction bases outside the gene matches: 15. The CDR3 is made up of 17 amino acids. The germline V gene encodes CDR1 LGHNT and CDR2 FRNRAP. CDR3 sequence: CASGLPADPGQCDEQYF. The CDR3, as DNA: TGTGCTAGTGGTTTGCCCGCGGATCCGGGACAGTGCGACGAGCAGTACTTC.

The rearrangement uses TRBV9 and TRBJ2-1, with a possible D match to TRBD2 (7 bases). CDR3 size: 17 residues. Trimming shortened V by 2 bases and J by 7 bases, and 22 bases separated the two germline ends. CDR1 is SGDLS and CDR2 is YYNGEE in the germline V gene. CDR3 DNA sequence: TGTGCCAGCAGCGTGTATGGGGGGGCCTCTCCGAAAAATGAGCAGTTCTTC. As protein: CASSVYGGASPKNEQFF.

The chain combines TRBV19 with TRBJ2-5; D is perhaps TRBD1 or TRBD2 (7 bases each). CDR1 and CDR2 from the germline V gene are LNHDA and SQIVND (reference sequence). V was pared by 6 bases and J by 1 base, with 18 bases between. CDR3 length: 16 amino acids. The DNA of the CDR3 is TGTGCCAGTAGCCCTGACAGGGAGGGTACCCAAGAGACCCAGTACTTC. Its translation: CASSPDREGTQETQYF.

The V gene is TRBV5-6, the J gene TRBJ2-7, with 8 bases that match TRBD2. The CDR3 has 16 amino acids. The V gene end was trimmed by 0 bases and the J gene end by 1 base; junction bases not matched to a gene: 6. Germline assignment: CDR1 SGHDT and CDR2 YYEEEE. CDR3: CASSLGAAGVSYEQYF. The CDR3 DNA reads as TGTGCCAGCAGCTTGGGCGCAGCGGGGGTGTCCTACGAGCAGTACTTC.

This chain joins TRBV7-6 and TRBJ1-3, with D uncertain. The germline CDR1 and CDR2 sequences are SGHVS and FNYEAQ. The V end lost 4 bases, the J end lost 3 bases, and 10 bases lay between the germline ends. The CDR3 consists of 14 residues. As DNA, the CDR3 is TGTGCCAGCAGCTCCTTACCAGGTGGAAACACCATATATTTT. It yields the protein CASSSLPGGNTIYF.

The chain's CDR3 is CASRATGLTSYEQYF. CDR3 DNA sequence: TGTGCCAGCAGAGCCACAGGGTTGACTTCCTACGAGCAGTACTTC. The J gene is TRBJ2-7, the V gene TRBV27; the D gene is possibly TRBD1 (6 bases). The germline CDR1 and CDR2 sequences are MNHEY and SMNVEV (reference sequence). V lost 6 bases, J lost 1 base, and 16 bases lay in between. The CDR3 consists of 15 residues.

The chain recombines TRBV9 with TRBJ1-1; D is unclear. Germline CDR1 is SGDLS and CDR2 is YYNGEE. The CDR3 covers 13 residues. V lost 3 bases and J 0 bases, leaving 6 bases between the germline ends. The CDR3 bases are TGTGCCAGCAGCGGAGGTTTGAACACTGAAGCTTTCTTT. Amino acid sequence: CASSGGLNTEAFF.

V is TRBV9 and J is TRBJ2-1; D is ambiguous. The germline V gene encodes CDR1 SGDLS and CDR2 YYNGEE. The CDR3 runs to 17 residues. The V end lost 4 bases, the J end lost 6 bases, and 23 bases lay between the germline ends. CDR3 sequence (DNA): TGTGCCAGCAGCCACCAGCACTTTGTGGATCGCGTCAATGAGCAGTTCTTC. It codes for CASSHQHFVDRVNEQFF.

This clone is a singleton in its sample. The J gene is TRBJ2-5, the V gene TRBV27, with 11 bases matching TRBD1. Germline trimming cut 4 bases from V and 11 bases from J; bases unmatched to any gene: 12. CDR3 length: 15 residues. Germline V CDR1 and CDR2: MNHEY, SMNVEV (reference sequence). The CDR3 DNA follows: TGTGCCAGCAGTTCACCGGGACAGGGGGAATTAGAGCAGTACTTC. Its translation: CASSSPGQGELEQYF.

This chain connects TRBV2 to TRBJ2-7; D call uncertain. Trimming pared 6 bases from V and 3 bases from J, leaving 12 bases between. The germline CDR1 and CDR2 sequences are SNHLY and FYNNEI. The CDR3 consists of 13 residues. CDR3 DNA: TGTGCCAGCAGGTATAGACCACTCTACGAGCAGTACTTC. This codes for CASRYRPLYEQYF.

The chain carries TRBV7-3 and TRBJ2-3, with D tentatively TRBD2 (6 bases). This CDR3 comprises 15 residues. Looked up from germline, CDR1 is SGHTA and CDR2 is FQGTGA. V lost 1 base and J lost 2, with 10 bases in between. The CDR3 bases are TGTGCCAGCAGCTTAATCGGGGGTGACACAGATACGCAGTATTTT. This gives the protein CASSLIGGDTDTQYF.

The genes are TRBV2 and TRBJ1-4; D is perhaps TRBD1 (6 bases). The V end was cut by 4 bases, the J end by 3 bases, with 15 bases between. This CDR3 has 16 amino acids. The V gene's germline CDR1 is SNHLY and CDR2 FYNNEI. CDR3 protein: CASSVRGAYANEKLFF. The CDR3 DNA reads as TGTGCCAGCAGTGTTCGGGGGGCATACGCTAATGAAAAACTGTTTTTT.

V is TRBV27 and J is TRBJ2-7; D is unresolved. The CDR3 sequence is 16 residues long. V was pared by 5 bases and J by 0 bases, with 17 bases between. CDR1 and CDR2 (germline): MNHEY, SMNVEV (reference sequence). The CDR3 coding sequence is TGTGCCAGCAGTCCCTCAACCGGGCACCGCTCCTACGAGCAGTACTTC. This sequence encodes CASSPSTGHRSYEQYF.

The chain combines TRBV7-6 with TRBJ2-1; 12 bases are a match to TRBD2. Germline V lookup: CDR1 SGHVS, CDR2 FNYEAQ. V gave up 5 bases and J gave up 10 bases; unmatched junction bases: 9. The CDR3 loop spans 15 amino acids. In DNA form, the CDR3 reads TGTGCCAGCAGCCCCGGGACTAGCGGGTCCCGCGAGCAGTTCTTC. Translated, it gives CASSPGTSGSREQFF.

This CDR3 is CASSEWTASYNEQFF. The DNA of the CDR3 is TGCGCCAGCAGTGAGTGGACGGCCTCCTACAATGAGCAGTTCTTC. V is TRBV10-2 and J is TRBJ2-1; D not resolved. This CDR3 is 15 amino acids long. In germline, CDR1 is WSHSY, CDR2 SAAADI. Trimming cost V 1 base and J 0 bases, with 7 bases left between them.

The V gene is TRBV5-4, the J gene TRBJ1-5; D not certain. Germline V gene sequence: CDR1 SGHNT, CDR2 YYREEE (reference sequence). The CDR3 is made up of 16 amino acids. The V and J ends lost 1 base and 2 bases respectively, with 13 bases between them. Here the CDR3 reads CASSLIPSGGNQPQHF. In DNA, the CDR3 is TGTGCCAGCAGCTTGATACCCTCGGGAGGCAATCAGCCCCAGCATTTT.

The chain has TRBV5-1 and TRBJ1-1; no clear D gene. The CDR3 extends over 13 amino acids. V dropped 2 bases and J dropped 1 base, with 6 bases sitting between them. Germline CDR1 is SGHRS and CDR2 is YFSETQ. CDR3 region: CASSLRQNTEAFF. In DNA, the CDR3 is TGCGCCAGCAGCTTAAGACAGAACACTGAAGCTTTCTTT.

This clone was observed once. The chain recombines TRBV9 with TRBJ2-1, with D unclear. This CDR3 contains 14 residues. V lost 0 bases and J lost 3, with 7 bases in between. The V gene's germline CDR1 is SGDLS and CDR2 YYNGEE. The CDR3 DNA is TGTGCCAGCAGCGTAGAAGGTATCTACAATGAGCAGTTCTTC. The encoded protein is CASSVEGIYNEQFF. The variable domain in full, completed from reference TRBV9 and TRBJ2-1, reads DSGVTQTPKHLITATGQRVTLRCSPRSGDLSVYWYQQSLDQGLQFLIQYYNGEERAKGNILERFSAQQFPDLHSELNLSSLELGDSALYFCASSVEGIYNEQFFGPGTRLTVL.

The rearrangement links TRBV9 to TRBJ1-3, with TRBD1 as a possible D gene (6 bases). Per germline, CDR1 SGDLS and CDR2 YYNGEE. The V gene lost 0 bases and the J gene lost 0 bases, with 16 bases spanning the gap. This CDR3 is 18 amino acids long. The CDR3 DNA sequence: TGTGCCAGCAGCGTAGATTTAGGGGACACTCTCTCTGGAAACACCATATATTTT. It codes for CASSVDLGDTLSGNTIYF.

CDR3 protein: CASSVGGGFTDTQYF. The CDR3 DNA follows: TGTGCCAGCAGCGTCGGCGGGGGGTTTACAGATACGCAGTATTTT. This chain links TRBV9 with TRBJ2-3; 8 bases fit TRBD2. The trim removed 2 bases at V and 3 bases at J, leaving 5 bases unmatched. The CDR3 spans 15 residues. Germline V gene lookup returns CDR1 SGDLS and CDR2 YYNGEE.

The V call is TRBV5-8, the J call TRBJ1-5, with unresolved D. Per germline, CDR1 SGHTS and CDR2 YDEGEE. Trimming took off 2 bases at V and 1 base at J, with 4 bases between the two ends. The CDR3 is 13 residues long. The CDR3 sequence is CASSLNSNQPQHF. In DNA, the CDR3 is TGTGCCAGCAGCTTAAACAGCAATCAGCCCCAGCATTTT.

This chain links TRBV7-9 with TRBJ2-3; D is unresolved. Trimming took 5 bases from V and 1 from J, leaving 19 bases between them. In germline, CDR1 is SEHNR, CDR2 FQNEAQ (reference sequence). CDR3 length: 17 residues. The CDR3 sequence: CASSPFPLHKGTDTQYF. As DNA, the CDR3 is TGTGCCAGCAGCCCTTTCCCCCTACATAAAGGCACAGATACGCAGTATTTT. Supplemented by reference TRBV7-9 and TRBJ2-3, the full variable domain reads DTGVSQNPRHKITKRGQNVTFRCDPISEHNRLYWYRQTLGQGPEFLTYFQNEAQLEKSRLLSDRFSAERPKGSFSTLEIQRTEQGDSAMYLCASSPFPLHKGTDTQYFGPGTRLTVL.

The chain links TRBV2 to TRBJ2-6; D is uncertain. V was trimmed by 5 bases and J by 2 bases, leaving 10 bases between them. Per the germline V gene, CDR1 is SNHLY and CDR2 is FYNNEI. The CDR3 is made up of 15 amino acids. The DNA of the CDR3 is TGTGCCAGCAGTATCCCCCAGACTGGGGCCAACGTCCTGACTTTC. Protein: CASSIPQTGANVLTF.

The rearrangement joins TRBV4-2 to TRBJ2-3; 8 bases are a match to TRBD2. The V gene's germline CDR1 is LGHNA and CDR2 YNFKEQ. Trimming removed 1 base from V and 5 bases from J; junction bases left unmatched: 14. This CDR3 region has 18 residues. The CDR3 region has the DNA TGTGCCAGCAGCCAAGGCCCCCTCGGCGGGGGGCTCCTAGATACGCAGTATTTT. This sequence encodes CASSQGPLGGGLLDTQYF.